A selection of T cell receptor beta chains follows, all from one sample in a study of PD-1 blockade in classical Hodgkin lymphoma. TCRdb's table, derived via immunoSEQ multiplex PCR, lists solely in-frame clones and lacks some. The data contain roughly 70,000 clones, over 90% of them seen just once; the ten biggest clones take up less than 3.5%. Sample: peripheral blood mononuclear cells (PBMCs). These TCRs come from a human donor with classical Hodgkin lymphoma. Both conserved end residues are part of each CDR3. Fields, in order: clone size, V gene, D gene, J gene, CDR3 DNA, CDR3 protein. D genes are given only for firm matches. Size tells how often a clone was seen (once, few, many) or the class of an expanded clone, and some rows leave it out.

once	TRBV9	-	TRBJ1-4	TGTGCCAGCAGCGTAGCGTGTTCAGAGGTCCCCATCCCTTCCTTAACTAATGAAAAACTGTTTTTT	CASSVACSEVPIPSLTNEKLFF
-	TRBV7-2	-	TRBJ2-2	TGTGCCAGCAGCTTACCGGGAGAGAGCACCGGGGAGCTGTTTTTT	CASSLPGESTGELFF
-	TRBV11-2	TRBD1	TRBJ1-1	TGTGCCAGCAGACGGGGGTCAGGGGGCGATGCTTTCTTT	CASRRGSGGDAFF
-	TRBV6-1	-	TRBJ1-2	TGTGCCAGCAGACTTGGGGGGACTAGGTCGGATGGCTACACCTTC	CASRLGGTRSDGYTF
-	TRBV7-6	TRBD1	TRBJ1-1	TGTGCCAGCAGCTTGGGGGAGACAGGGGGAACTGAAGCTTTCTTT	CASSLGETGGTEAFF
-	TRBV18	-	TRBJ2-1	TGTGCCAGCTCACCCCTGGCAGGGTCGGACAATGAGCAGTTCTTC	CASSPLAGSDNEQFF
-	TRBV6-5	-	TRBJ2-1	TGTGCCAGCAGGCTATGGACAGAAAGCACCAATGAGCAGTTCTTC	CASRLWTESTNEQFF
-	TRBV9	TRBD2	TRBJ2-5	TGTGCCAGCAGCGGAAGCGGGGGGCAAGAGACCCAGTACTTC	CASSGSGGQETQYF
-	TRBV13	TRBD2	TRBJ2-5	TGTGCCAGCAGCTTAGGCGGGGGGTCAGCACTCCAAGAGACCCAGTACTTC	CASSLGGGSALQETQYF
-	TRBV27	-	TRBJ2-1	TGTGCCAGCAGTTTAGAGGGTAGCGGACAGTTCTTC	CASSLEGSGQFF
-	TRBV28	-	TRBJ1-4	TGTGCCAGCAGTAGGGGACCCAGGGCCTCTAATGAAAAACTGTTTTTT	CASSRGPRASNEKLFF
once	TRBV28	TRBD2	TRBJ2-5	TGTGCCAGCAGTTACCCAGCGGGAAGAGGTGGGGAGACCCAGTACTTC	CASSYPAGRGGETQYF
-	TRBV19	-	TRBJ1-1	TGTGCCAGTAGTATACATCCGGCCCTTGTCACTGAAGCTTTCTTT	CASSIHPALVTEAFF
once	TRBV4-1	-	TRBJ1-1	TGCGCCAGCAGCCAAGCCACCATGAACACTGAAGCTTTCTTT	CASSQATMNTEAFF
-	TRBV18	-	TRBJ2-7	TGTGCCAGCTCACGAGGGAACTCCAATTACGAGCAGTACTTC	CASSRGNSNYEQYF
-	TRBV5-6	-	TRBJ1-2	TGTGCCAGCAGCTTGGCCTATGGCTACACCTTC	CASSLAYGYTF
-	TRBV18	-	TRBJ1-5	TGTGCCAGCTCACCGGGCTTCAATCAGCCCCAGCATTTT	CASSPGFNQPQHF
once	TRBV4-1	-	TRBJ2-6	TGCGCCAGCAGCCAAGATGGCGCTGGGGCCAACGTCCTGACTTTC	CASSQDGAGANVLTF
-	TRBV6-5	TRBD1	TRBJ2-5	TGTGCCAGCAGTTACGGCCAGGGGGCTTGGGAGACCCAGTACTTC	CASSYGQGAWETQYF
once	TRBV30	-	TRBJ1-2	TGTGCCTGGAGTGTATCAGGGAACTATGGCTACACCTTC	CAWSVSGNYGYTF
-	TRBV11-3	-	TRBJ2-7	TGTGCCAGCAGCGGCACGGGGTCCTACGAGCAGTACTTC	CASSGTGSYEQYF
-	TRBV27	TRBD1	TRBJ1-4	TGTGCCAGCAGGTCACCCGGGACAGGGGCCGAAAAACTGTTTTTT	CASRSPGTGAEKLFF
-	TRBV29-1	-	TRBJ1-2	TGCAGCGTTGAAACGACAGTGGCGCCTGGCTACACCTTC	CSVETTVAPGYTF
-	TRBV27	-	TRBJ1-4	TGTGCCAGCAGTCCATCGGACGGAAAAAAACTGTTTTTT	CASSPSDGKKLFF
-	TRBV10-3	-	TRBJ2-3	TGTGCCATCAGTGATATTAGCTTTAATACGCAGTATTTT	CAISDISFNTQYF
-	TRBV5-6	-	TRBJ2-1	TGTGCCAGCTCGGACCGCGGAAGGTTTGATTTGTTCTTC	CASSDRGRFDLFF
-	TRBV19	TRBD2	TRBJ2-1	TGTGCCAGTAGCTGGACTAGCGGGGTCAACAATGAGCAGTTCTTC	CASSWTSGVNNEQFF
-	TRBV6-5	-	TRBJ1-5	TGTGCCAGCAGTTACTCTTGGGACACCATCAATCAGCCCCAGCATTTT	CASSYSWDTINQPQHF
-	TRBV6-1	-	TRBJ1-5	TGTGCCAGCAGTGTCCGTATTGGGGAATGGAAAGGGCATTTT	CASSVRIGEWKGHF
once	TRBV15	-	TRBJ1-5	TGTGCCACCAGCAGAGACAGGAATCAGCCCCAGCATTTT	CATSRDRNQPQHF